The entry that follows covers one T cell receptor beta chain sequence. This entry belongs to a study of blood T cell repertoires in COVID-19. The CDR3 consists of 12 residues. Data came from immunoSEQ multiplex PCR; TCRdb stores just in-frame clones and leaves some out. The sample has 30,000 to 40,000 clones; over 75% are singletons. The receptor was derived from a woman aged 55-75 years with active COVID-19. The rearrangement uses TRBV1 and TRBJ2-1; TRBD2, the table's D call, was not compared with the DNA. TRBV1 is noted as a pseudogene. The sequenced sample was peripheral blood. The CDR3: CTSSSRNFRQFF. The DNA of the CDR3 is TGCACCAGCAGCTCTCGTAACTTTAGGCAGTTCTTC.